Following are 30 T cell receptor beta chains from one sample sequenced in a study of blood T cell repertoires in COVID-19 (TCRdb year 2020). Library generation was performed with the immunoSEQ multiplex PCR assay. This immuneACCESS table, as held by TCRdb, lists in-frame sequences with V and J called but not all clones. Of the missing ones, under half trace to an unresolved V gene in checked studies; the others have no known cause. In this sample the table shows 300,000 to 400,000 clones, more than 70% of which occur a single time. The ten largest account for 1.5% to 2% of the sample. The sequenced sample was peripheral blood. These receptors were taken from a woman in her twenties or thirties with COVID-19, enrolled during active disease.

The J gene is TRBJ2-1, the V gene TRBV3-1 (or the pseudogene TRBV3-2), with 13 positions matching TRBD2. The CDR3 runs to 15 residues. Germline CDR1 and CDR2: LGHDT and YNNKEL (reference sequence). V was clipped by 4 bases and J by 7 bases; unmatched bases: 4. CDR3 residues: CASSLGLAGDNEQFF. The CDR3 region has the DNA TGTGCCAGCAGCCTCGGACTAGCGGGGGATAATGAGCAGTTCTTC.

In DNA, the CDR3 is TGTGCCAGCAGTGAATCTACTAGAAGGCTGTTCTTC. It codes for CASSESTRRLFF. This rearrangement joins TRBV2 to TRBJ2-1, with D possibly matching TRBD2 (5 bases). The germline V and J ends were trimmed by 2 bases and 15 bases, with 14 bases remaining between them. The germline CDR1 and CDR2 sequences are SNHLY and FYNNEI. This CDR3 is 12 amino acids long.

The sample holds one count of this clone. V and J are TRBV7-9 and TRBJ1-4; 8 nucleotides match TRBD1. The V segment lost 2 bases and the J segment 8 bases; nucleotides outside the gene matches: 4. Germline CDR1 is SEHNR and CDR2 is FQNEAQ (reference sequence). This CDR3 region has 14 residues. This CDR3 reads CASSLSGGKEKLFF. The CDR3 DNA reads TGTGCCAGCAGCTTATCAGGGGGCAAAGAAAAACTGTTTTTT.

CDR3 DNA sequence: TGTGCCAGCAGCCCGGAGGGGTTCAGGAGCGGAAACACCATATATTTT. This sequence encodes CASSPEGFRSGNTIYF. The chain is built from TRBV4-2 and TRBJ1-3, with D tentatively TRBD1 (5 bases). Germline V CDR1 and CDR2: LGHNA, YNFKEQ. The CDR3 totals 16 residues. Trimming took off 4 bases at V and 4 bases at J, with 17 bases between the two ends.

V gene TRBV27 combines with J gene TRBJ1-1; D is possibly TRBD1 (5 bases). Germline CDR1 and CDR2: MNHEY and SMNVEV (reference sequence). V gave up 2 bases and J gave up 7 bases, with 14 bases separating them. This CDR3 is built from 14 residues. Written as DNA, the CDR3 is TGTGCCAGCAGTTTACGGGGGGAGCGGAGTGAAGCTTTCTTT. This encodes CASSLRGERSEAFF.

V usage is TRBV7-9 and J usage is TRBJ2-7, with TRBD1 identical over 8 bases. This CDR3 has 12 residues. Germline V gene data show CDR1 as SEHNR and CDR2 as FQNEAQ (reference sequence). The junction had 2 bases not matched to a gene; V was cut back by 4 bases and J by 6 bases. The CDR3 loop is CASSSRGREQYF. The CDR3 DNA follows: TGTGCCAGCAGCTCCAGGGGGCGCGAGCAGTACTTC. Together with reference TRBV7-9 and TRBJ2-7, the CDR3 gives the full variable domain: DTGVSQNPRHKITKRGQNVTFRCDPISEHNRLYWYRQTLGQGPEFLTYFQNEAQLEKSRLLSDRFSAERPKGSFSTLEIQRTEQGDSAMYLCASSSRGREQYFGPGTRLTVT.

This chain joins TRBV5-1 and TRBJ1-5, with 8 bases matching TRBD1. V was clipped by 4 bases and J by 7 bases; unmatched bases: 7. Germline V gene data show CDR1 as SGHRS and CDR2 as YFSETQ. This CDR3 region has 14 residues. The CDR3 DNA reads as TGCGCCAGCAGCCCAGGGGGCGGAGAACAGCCCCAGCATTTT. It yields the protein CASSPGGGEQPQHF. Filled out from reference TRBV5-1 and TRBJ1-5, the complete variable domain reads KAGVTQTPRYLIKTRGQQVTLSCSPISGHRSVSWYQQTPGQGLQFLFEYFSETQRNKGNFPGRFSGRQFSNSRSEMNVSTLELGDSALYLCASSPGGGEQPQHFGDGTRLSIL.

The rearrangement joins TRBV7-9 to TRBJ1-1; no firm D call. CDR1 is SEHNR, CDR2 FQNEAQ, per germline (reference sequence). V lost 5 bases and J lost 5, with 15 bases in between. The CDR3 spans 14 residues. CDR3 loop: CASSQSLGRTEAFF. In DNA form, the CDR3 reads TGTGCCAGCAGCCAGTCCCTCGGGAGGACTGAAGCTTTCTTT.

This chain connects TRBV15 to TRBJ2-5, with 7 bases lining up with TRBD1. CDR1 and CDR2 (germline): LNHNV, YYDKDF (reference sequence). The CDR3 sequence is 14 residues long. Trimming at V came to 5 bases and at J to 3 bases, leaving 6 bases not matched to a gene. DNA of the CDR3: TGTGCCACCAGCCTCAGGACAGGCAAAGAGACCCAGTACTTC. Its protein product is CATSLRTGKETQYF.

This chain uses TRBV2 with TRBJ1-1; 7 bases are shared with TRBD1. CDR1 is SNHLY and CDR2 is FYNNEI in the germline V gene. The V and J ends lost 9 bases and 0 bases, in that order; junction bases with no gene match: 10. The CDR3 has 15 residues. The CDR3 DNA reads as TGTGCCAGGGGCGGTACAGGGGCGTTGAACACTGAAGCTTTCTTT. It encodes CARGGTGALNTEAFF.

J is TRBJ1-1 and V is TRBV7-2; no clear D. Trimming removed 5 bases from V and 6 bases from J, with 10 bases in between. CDR3 length equals 12 residues. CDR1 and CDR2 (germline): SGHTA, FQGNSA. The CDR3 region is CASSTRLAEAFF. CDR3 nucleotides: TGTGCCAGCAGCACAAGACTGGCTGAAGCTTTCTTT. Drawing the rest from reference TRBV7-2 and TRBJ1-1, the complete variable domain is GAGVSQSPSNKVTEKGKDVELRCDPISGHTALYWYRQSLGQGLEFLIYFQGNSAPDKSGLPSDRFSAERTGGSVSTLTIQRTQQEDSAVYLCASSTRLAEAFFGQGTRLTVV.

V gene TRBV6-5 combines with J gene TRBJ1-5, with D perhaps TRBD1 (6 bases). V lost 7 bases, J lost 5 bases, and 12 bases lay in between. CDR1 and CDR2 from the germline V gene are MNHEY and SVGAGI. The CDR3 is 13 amino acids. The CDR3 DNA follows: TGTGCCAGCACCCCCGAGGGGGATCAGCCCCAGCATTTT. Translating it yields CASTPEGDQPQHF.

The chain has TRBV6-2 or TRBV6-3 and TRBJ1-1, with D uncertain. Germline CDR1 MNHEY, CDR2 SVGEGT. The CDR3 is 14 amino acids. V was clipped by 2 bases and J by 0 bases, with 7 bases between them. The CDR3 nucleotides are TGTGCCAGCAGTTACCGGGTACTGAACACTGAAGCTTTCTTT. Translation: CASSYRVLNTEAFF.

The chain joins TRBV6-5 to TRBJ1-4; 7 bases align to TRBD1. Germline V gene lookup returns CDR1 MNHEY and CDR2 SVGAGI. This CDR3 has 15 amino acids. The V segment lost 3 bases and the J segment 8 bases; nucleotides outside the gene matches: 9. CDR3 nucleotide sequence: TGTGCCAGCAGTTATGAGGGCAGGGGGAGCGAAAAACTGTTTTTT. As protein: CASSYEGRGSEKLFF.

Written as DNA, the CDR3 is TGTGCCAGCAGCTTAGTGGTGGGAGGGCCCCAGCATTTT. Translated: CASSLVVGGPQHF. The chain employs TRBV7-2 and TRBJ1-5, with D unclear. The CDR3 loop spans 13 amino acids. V lost 1 base and J lost 9, with 10 bases in between. CDR1 and CDR2 from the germline V gene are SGHTA and FQGNSA.

The count of this clone is one. The V gene is TRBV5-1, the J gene TRBJ1-1; the D gene is possibly TRBD1 (6 bases). Trimming cost V 4 bases and J 3 bases, with 19 bases left between them. CDR1 is SGHRS, CDR2 YFSETQ, per germline. The CDR3 is 16 residues long. The chain's CDR3 is CASSPETGHGDTEAFF. The DNA of the CDR3 is TGCGCCAGCAGCCCGGAAACGGGACACGGCGACACTGAAGCTTTCTTT.

The genes are TRBV19 and TRBJ1-3; 8 nucleotides agree with TRBD1. Trimming at V came to 7 bases and at J to 4 bases, leaving 6 bases not matched to a gene. Germline V gene data show CDR1 as LNHDA and CDR2 as SQIVND (reference sequence). The CDR3 has 14 amino acids. CDR3 region: CASTNTGGGNTIYF. The CDR3 coding sequence is TGTGCCAGTACCAATACAGGGGGAGGAAACACCATATATTTT. Variable domain in full (rest from reference TRBV19 and TRBJ1-3): DGGITQSPKYLFRKEGQNVTLSCEQNLNHDAMYWYRQDPGQGLRLIYYSQIVNDFQKGDIAEGYSVSREKKESFPLTVTSAQKNPTAFYLCASTNTGGGNTIYFGEGSWLTVV.

There are a few counts of this clone. The gene calls are TRBV4-3 and TRBJ1-1; D remains unclear. Looked up from germline, CDR1 is LGHNA and CDR2 is YSLEER. The CDR3 runs 15 residues. With 1 base removed from V and 1 base from J, the gap between germline ends came to 10 bases. This CDR3 reads CASSQGPTGNTEAFF. In DNA form, the CDR3 reads TGCGCCAGCAGCCAAGGCCCGACTGGGAACACTGAAGCTTTCTTT.

This rearrangement joins TRBV7-7 to TRBJ2-5; no firm D call. This CDR3 region has 15 residues. Germline V gives CDR1 SSHAT, CDR2 FNYEAQ (reference sequence). The V gene lost 1 base and the J gene lost 3 bases, with 12 bases spanning the gap. In nucleotides, the CDR3 is TGTGCCAGCAGCTTAGGGTACAGACCCGAAGAGACCCAGTACTTC. Translation: CASSLGYRPEETQYF.

The gene calls are TRBV9 and TRBJ1-2; D is perhaps TRBD1 (5 bases). Germline CDR1 and CDR2: SGDLS and YYNGEE. V lost 0 bases and J 3 bases, leaving 15 bases between the germline ends. The CDR3 is made up of 16 amino acids. The CDR3 DNA reads as TGTGCCAGCAGCGTAGCCGCCGGGTGGGGGGACTATGGCTACACCTTC. This codes for CASSVAAGWGDYGYTF.

V and J are TRBV18 and TRBJ1-2; 7 positions agree with TRBD1. After removal of 4 bases from V and 6 bases from J, the junction contained 8 bases not matched to a gene. The CDR3 extends over 14 amino acids. In germline, CDR1 is KGHSH, CDR2 LQKENI. The CDR3 DNA is TGTGCCAGCTCACGGGGACAGAGTACGGATGGCTACACCTTC. Its translation: CASSRGQSTDGYTF.

The rearrangement uses TRBV9 and TRBJ1-3, with TRBD1 identical over 7 bases. V was pared by 0 bases and J by 3 bases, with 9 bases of the junction left unmatched. The CDR3 contains 17 residues. Germline loops: CDR1 SGDLS, CDR2 YYNGEE. In nucleotides, the CDR3 is TGTGCCAGCAGCGTAGAGGGGGCACCTGTTATTGGAAACACCATATATTTT. Translation gives CASSVEGAPVIGNTIYF.

This chain links TRBV28 with TRBJ2-2, with 8 bases identical to TRBD2. Germline CDR1 MDHEN, CDR2 SYDVKM. The CDR3 runs 15 residues. V lost 2 bases and J lost 6; bases outside the gene matches: 5. The CDR3 region has the DNA TGTGCCAGCAGTTTAACCGGGGGGGCCCCCGGGGAGCTGTTTTTT. This encodes CASSLTGGAPGELFF.

This clone was seen just once. Other DNA sequences in this sample translate to the same CDR3. This sequence joins TRBV12-3 or TRBV12-4 and TRBJ1-5; 7 bases map to TRBD1. V lost 5 bases, J lost 5 bases, and 3 bases stayed unmatched. CDR3 length: 13 amino acids. The CDR3 region has the DNA TGTGCCAGCAGTAGACAGGGTCATCAGCCCCAGCATTTT. Residues: CASSRQGHQPQHF.

The V gene is TRBV6-2 or TRBV6-3, the J gene TRBJ2-7, with 7 bases aligning to TRBD1. Trimming cost V 6 bases and J 3 bases; bases outside gene matches: 11. The CDR3 is 15 residues long. Germline CDR1 reads MNHEY; CDR2 reads SVGEGT. The CDR3: CASSRIQGWNYEQYF. The CDR3 bases are TGTGCCAGCAGCCGAATACAGGGGTGGAACTACGAGCAGTACTTC.

This chain links TRBV10-3 with TRBJ1-4; D is uncertain. Germline CDR1 reads ENHRY; CDR2 reads SYGVKD. This CDR3 spans 14 amino acids. V gave up 10 bases and J gave up 3 bases, with 15 bases separating them. CDR3 DNA: TGTGCCACCGGGCGGGAGCCTCCTAATGAAAAACTGTTTTTT. Residues: CATGREPPNEKLFF.

The V gene is TRBV7-6, the J gene TRBJ1-4, with 8 bases that match TRBD1. V was pared by 5 bases and J by 2 bases, with 7 bases of the junction left unmatched. Germline CDR1 is SGHVS and CDR2 is FNYEAQ. There are 16 residues in the CDR3. CDR3 in DNA: TGTGCCAGCAGCATGTACCAGGGGGCGACTAATGAAAAACTGTTTTTT. It specifies CASSMYQGATNEKLFF.

This chain connects TRBV5-1 to TRBJ1-1; TRBD1 agrees at 9 bases. Germline values: CDR1 SGHRS, CDR2 YFSETQ. The CDR3 totals 14 residues. V trimming: 4 bases; J trimming: 5 bases; junction bases outside the gene matches: 6. The CDR3 loop is CASSIGTGNTEAFF. DNA for the CDR3: TGCGCCAGCAGCATCGGGACAGGGAATACTGAAGCTTTCTTT.

This clone has more than one count but fewer than ten. The chain joins TRBV3-1 (or the pseudogene TRBV3-2) to TRBJ2-7; no firm D call. The CDR3 has 18 amino acids. V dropped 1 base and J dropped 3 bases, with 22 bases sitting between them. The germline V gene has CDR1 LGHDT and CDR2 YNNKEL (reference sequence). The CDR3 here is CASSQVSLSYSTGYEQYF. The CDR3 DNA reads TGTGCCAGCAGCCAAGTTTCTCTCAGCTACTCGACGGGCTACGAGCAGTACTTC.

The chain links TRBV30 to TRBJ1-2; 8 positions agree with TRBD1. This CDR3 contains 13 residues. Germline CDR1 is GTSNPN and CDR2 is SVGIG (reference sequence). The junction had 8 bases not matched to a gene; V was cut back by 5 bases and J by 6 bases. CDR3 protein: CAWGQGAIHGYTF. Here the CDR3 DNA reads TGTGCCTGGGGACAGGGCGCGATCCATGGCTACACCTTC.